This passage covers 5 T cell receptor beta chains from one sample sequenced in a study of chemoradiotherapy in HPV16-positive cancers. Only in-frame clones appear in the TCRdb table, and some are missing; sequencing was by immunoSEQ multiplex PCR. The profile shows about 32,000 clones, roughly 88% of them singletons. Sample: blood, taken from a patient who underwent chemoradiotherapy. These receptors all stem from a human donor with HPV-associated anogenital cancer.

This rearrangement joins TRBV28 to TRBJ2-7; tentatively, D is TRBD1 (6 bases). V shed 6 bases and J shed 6 bases, with 15 bases lying between them. The CDR3 contains 13 residues. Germline V lookup: CDR1 MDHEN, CDR2 SYDVKM. The DNA for the CDR3 is TGTGCCAGCAGCACCAGGGGACGCGGCGAGCAGTACTTC. This gives the protein CASSTRGRGEQYF.

The J gene is TRBJ2-5, the V gene TRBV5-6; 9 nucleotides match TRBD2. Germline V CDR1 and CDR2: SGHDT, YYEEEE. The CDR3 extends over 17 amino acids. Trimming cost V 2 bases and J 3 bases; bases outside gene matches: 11. CDR3 sequence: CASSFRGSGSGKETQYF. CDR3 coding DNA: TGTGCCAGCAGCTTCCGGGGTAGCGGGAGCGGAAAAGAGACCCAGTACTTC.

This clone was found a few times. The rearrangement uses TRBV7-9 and TRBJ1-4, with TRBD1 as a possible D gene (6 bases). CDR1 and CDR2 from the germline V gene are SEHNR and FQNEAQ (reference sequence). The CDR3 has 15 residues. Trimming took 5 bases from V and 3 from J, leaving 13 bases between them. The DNA for the CDR3 is TGTGCCAGCAGCGGGCCGGGGACACCTAATGAAAAACTGTTTTTT. This encodes CASSGPGTPNEKLFF.

The chain is built from TRBV5-1 and TRBJ2-3; 7 bases are a match to TRBD1. The J segment lost 0 bases and the V segment lost 3 bases, leaving 4 bases of the junction unmatched. In germline, CDR1 is SGHRS, CDR2 YFSETQ. This CDR3 comprises 15 residues. The chain's CDR3 is CASSSGQPSTDTQYF. CDR3 DNA sequence: TGCGCCAGCAGCTCGGGACAGCCTAGCACAGATACGCAGTATTTT.

The chain combines TRBV11-2 with TRBJ1-5; 7 bases align to TRBD1. V gave up 5 bases and J gave up 3 bases; unmatched junction bases: 4. Germline assignment: CDR1 SGHAT and CDR2 FQNNGV. The CDR3 is 14 residues long. CDR3 sequence reads: CASSLRGINQPQHF. CDR3 bases: TGTGCCAGCAGCCTCAGGGGGATCAATCAGCCCCAGCATTTT.